The clone carrying this TCR beta chain occurred once. These data come from a study of long-term antiretroviral therapy in people with HIV. Germline lookup yields CDR1 LNHNV and CDR2 YYDKDF (reference sequence). The CDR3 consists of 14 residues. Trimming left V 1 base short and J 3 bases short, with 6 bases between. Researchers report immunoSEQ v3.0 was run at survey level. The sequencing target was about 35,000-55,000 T-cell genomes per sample. Generated by immunoSEQ multiplex PCR, the TCRdb table keeps only in-frame clones and is missing some. The table includes 22,000 or so clones, over 60% detected once.

The genes are TRBV15 and TRBJ1-4; D is undetermined. This sequence originates from a woman aged 25 to 39 with HIV. Sequenced material: unsorted PBMCs, taken 2.9 years after starting antiretroviral therapy. CDR3 loop: CATSRGVANEKLFF. In nucleotides, the CDR3 is TGTGCCACCAGCAGAGGTGTGGCTAATGAAAAACTGTTTTTT.